These T cell receptor beta chains were read from a single sample in a study of cytomegalovirus exposure and HLA in healthy donors. Sequenced by immunoSEQ multiplex PCR; TCRdb stores in-frame clones only, minus some. The data show some 63,000 clones, with 80% seen just once and approximately 3.6% held by the top ten. Source material: PBMCs. Source of these receptors: a woman aged 40 to 50 in good health and CMV-seronegative. The CDR3 runs from the conserved cysteine through the conserved F or W. The D gene is left open where the match is weak. Clone sizes are given selectively: once, few, many, or a class where the clone is expanded.

clone_size	v_call	d_call	j_call	cdr3_nt	cdr3_aa
.	TRBV6-1	.	TRBJ1-5	TGTGCCACCACTGCGGCGAATAGCAATCAGCCCCAGCATTTT	CATTAANSNQPQHF
.	TRBV7-2	.	TRBJ2-7	TGTGCCAGCAGCCCCCACGCACTAGCCCCCGAGCAGTACTTC	CASSPHALAPEQYF
.	TRBV6-1	.	TRBJ2-7	TGTGCCAGCAAGCTGACTACCTTGACCTACGAGCAGTACTTC	CASKLTTLTYEQYF
.	TRBV28	TRBD1	TRBJ1-6	TGTGCCAGCATCACCCTGCGACAGGGGAAAGAATCACCCCTCCACTTT	CASITLRQGKESPLHF
few	TRBV6-4	TRBD2	TRBJ2-1	TGTGCCAGCAGTGGCGCGGGAGGCCACTCCTACAATGAGCAGTTCTTC	CASSGAGGHSYNEQFF
.	TRBV6-1	.	TRBJ1-2	TGTGCCAGCAGTGTGGACACCAAGGGGGGCTACACCTTC	CASSVDTKGGYTF
.	TRBV18	TRBD1	TRBJ1-5	TGTGCCAGCTCACCGGGGACAGGCAATCAGCCCCAGCATTTT	CASSPGTGNQPQHF
.	TRBV21-1	.	TRBJ2-7	TGTGCCAGCAGCAGACTAGCGGGAGTACCAGACGAGCAGTACTTC	CASSRLAGVPDEQYF
medium-sized	TRBV6-1	.	TRBJ1-1	TGTGCCACCATGAAAGGAGACCCCGGGACTTTCTTT	CATMKGDPGTFF
.	TRBV28	TRBD2	TRBJ2-7	TGTGCCAGCAGTTCCCCCGGGACTAGCTACGAGCAGTACTTC	CASSSPGTSYEQYF
few	TRBV5-1	TRBD2	TRBJ2-3	TGCGCCAGCAGCACCCGGACTAGCCGTAATGGGGTGGGCACAGATACGCAGTATTTT	CASSTRTSRNGVGTDTQYF
few	TRBV29-1	.	TRBJ1-1	TGCAGCGTTACAAAGATGAACACTGAAGCTTTCTTT	CSVTKMNTEAFF
.	TRBV6-1	TRBD1	TRBJ2-6	TGTGCCAGCAGTGCTGGGACAGGGGATCCTGGGGCCAACGTCCTGACTTTC	CASSAGTGDPGANVLTF
.	TRBV28	.	TRBJ1-2	TGTGCCAGCAGTAAAGGGGTATATGGCTACACCTTC	CASSKGVYGYTF
few	TRBV6-1	.	TRBJ2-7	TGTGCCAGCAGTGAGGAGGGGATAAGCTCCTACGAGCAGTACTTC	CASSEEGISSYEQYF
.	TRBV27	TRBD2	TRBJ2-6	TGTGCCAGCACTCCCGAGGGTAGCGGGTACATTCTAGGGGCCAACGTCCTGACTTTC	CASTPEGSGYILGANVLTF
.	TRBV5-5	TRBD1	TRBJ2-1	TGTGCCAGCAGCCTCCGGACAGGCTACAATGAGCAGTTCTTC	CASSLRTGYNEQFF
.	TRBV19	.	TRBJ2-6	TGTGCCAGTGGCTGGACAGTAACTGGGGCCAACGTCCTGACTTTC	CASGWTVTGANVLTF
.	TRBV6-5	TRBD2	TRBJ2-6	TGTGCCAGCAGCCTTACTAGCGCTGGGGCCAACGTCCTGACTTTC	CASSLTSAGANVLTF
.	TRBV2	.	TRBJ1-2	TGTGCCAGCAGGGCAGGGGTGATCCTATCCGCCCAATTC	CASRAGVILSAQF
.	TRBV27	.	TRBJ2-3	TGTGCCAGCAGTTCCTTCACAGATACGCAGTATTTT	CASSSFTDTQYF
.	TRBV5-8	.	TRBJ1-2	TGTGCCAGCAGTCAGGGTTCAGGAGACTATGGCTACACCTTC	CASSQGSGDYGYTF
.	TRBV6-1	TRBD1	TRBJ1-5	TGTGCCAGCAGTGAATCGGCTTGGGGACAGCTTAGCAATCAGCCCCAGCATTTT	CASSESAWGQLSNQPQHF
.	TRBV29-1	TRBD2	TRBJ2-5	TGCAGCGTTCTACTAGCGGGAGAAGAGACCCAGTACTTC	CSVLLAGEETQYF
.	TRBV5-4	TRBD2	TRBJ2-7	TGTGCCAGCAGCCCCGCTAGCGGGAGTCGTTACGAGCAGTACTTC	CASSPASGSRYEQYF
.	TRBV13	TRBD2	TRBJ2-7	TGTGCCAGCAGCTTAGGGGCGAGGGGACTAGCGGGAGACGAGCAGTACTTC	CASSLGARGLAGDEQYF
once	TRBV6-1	.	TRBJ1-1	TGTGCCAGCAGGGAATACCCAGGGTGGGAAAACCCGAACACTGAAGCTTTCTTT	CASREYPGWENPNTEAFF
once	TRBV12-5	TRBD1	TRBJ2-2	TGTGCTAGTGGTTTGGACCGGGACAGGGGGACCGGGGAGCTGTTTTTT	CASGLDRDRGTGELFF
.	TRBV6-1	.	TRBJ1-5	TGTGCCAGCAGACTACAGGGCGATAGCAATCAGCCCCAGCATTTT	CASRLQGDSNQPQHF
.	TRBV4-2	TRBD2	TRBJ2-1	TGTGCCAGCAGCCATTCCACTAGCGGCTCCTACAATGAGCAGTTCTTC	CASSHSTSGSYNEQFF
.	TRBV18	.	TRBJ2-7	TGTGCCAGCTCACTTGCAGGGGTTCACGAGCAGTACTTC	CASSLAGVHEQYF
.	TRBV4-1	.	TRBJ1-6	TGCGCCAGCAGCCAAGAGACAACATCTTATAATTCACCCCTCCACTTT	CASSQETTSYNSPLHF
.	TRBV6-1	TRBD1	TRBJ1-4	TGTGCCAGCCAGCTTGGGACAGGGTTTGAAAAACTGTTTTTT	CASQLGTGFEKLFF
few	TRBV7-8	TRBD1	TRBJ2-7	TGTGCCAGCAGCTTTCCAGGGGGCTACGAGCAGTACTTC	CASSFPGGYEQYF
.	TRBV2	TRBD1	TRBJ1-5	TGTGCCAGCAGCCCTACAGGGGGCTATCAGCCCCAGCATTTT	CASSPTGGYQPQHF